This T cell receptor (beta chain) was documented in a study of Ad26.COV2.S vaccination and SARS-CoV-2 variants. Study-wide findings and caveats: People who got the vaccine or the placebo had similar non-spike TCR breadth.

Clones were read by immunoSEQ multiplex PCR, and TCRdb kept only the in-frame ones, dropping some. In the table there are about 680,000 clones, roughly 90% of which are singletons. Noted treatment: around 19 received Ad26.COV2.S at low or high dose, single or two shots; roughly five received placebo; per-sample allocation not given. Day 63 after the first vaccine or placebo injection was the time point for sampling. Based in Boston, the donor was an adult of 18-55 years. Germline CDR1 is SQVTM and CDR2 is ANQGSEA. The V and J ends lost 7 bases and 2 bases, in that order; junction bases with no gene match: 6. The CDR3 totals 13 residues. A note on this clone: The antigen remains undetermined.

This clonotype was sampled from a person between 18 and 65 years old who received the Ad26.COV2.S COVID-19 vaccine or a placebo. The sequencing used peripheral blood, collected in a trial of Ad26.COV2.S vaccine versus placebo. The gene calls are TRBV29-1 and TRBJ2-7; 9 positions agree with TRBD1. As DNA, the CDR3 is TGCAGCGCCCGGACAGGGGACACCTACGAGCAGTACTTC. It encodes CSARTGDTYEQYF.